This T cell receptor beta chain is drawn from a study of CXCR3-negative and CXCR3-positive naive CD8 T cells. Via 5' RACE with UMI labels, TRB cDNA libraries were prepared. Reanalyzing the 5' RACE reads, TCRdb keeps one entry per CDR3 protein, without DNA. Its table records around 10,000 distinct CDR3 sequences. Germline assignment: CDR1 LGHDT and CDR2 YNNKEL (reference sequence). This CDR3 contains 18 residues. The TCR originated in a human donor in good health. Some clones in this sample may be carry-over from other donors' samples. The J gene is TRBJ1-6, the V gene TRBV3-1. Sample: naive CXCR3- CD8+ T cells from blood. Subset reported: CD45RO-CCR7+CD27+CD95- naive CD8+ T cells lacking CXCR3 (TNR3-). The chain's CDR3 is CASSQDGAAGLGNSHLHF.